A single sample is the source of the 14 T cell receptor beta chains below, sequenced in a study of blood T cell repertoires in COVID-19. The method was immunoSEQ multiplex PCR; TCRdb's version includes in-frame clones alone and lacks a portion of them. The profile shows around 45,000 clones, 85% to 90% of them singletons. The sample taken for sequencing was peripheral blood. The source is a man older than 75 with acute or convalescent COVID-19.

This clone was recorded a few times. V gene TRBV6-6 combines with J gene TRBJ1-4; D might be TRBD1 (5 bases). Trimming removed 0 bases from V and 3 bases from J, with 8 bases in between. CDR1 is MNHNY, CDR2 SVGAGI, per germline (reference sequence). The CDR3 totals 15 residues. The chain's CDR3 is CASSYSAQANEKLFF. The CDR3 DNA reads TGTGCCAGCAGTTACTCGGCACAGGCTAATGAAAAACTGTTTTTT.

CDR3 bases: TGTGCCAGCAGCTCGGGACTAGCTTACAATGAGCAGTTCTTC. Protein sequence: CASSSGLAYNEQFF. The J gene is TRBJ2-1, the V gene TRBV7-6, with 9 bases aligning to TRBD2. Germline lookup yields CDR1 SGHVS and CDR2 FNYEAQ. With 4 bases clipped from V and 4 bases from J, the junction kept 2 bases outside the gene matches. The CDR3 runs 14 residues. Based on the CDR3 plus reference TRBV7-6 and TRBJ2-1, the full variable domain is GAGVSQSPRYKVTKRGQDVALRCDPISGHVSLYWYRQALGQGPEFLTYFNYEAQQDKSGLPNDRFSAERPEGSISTLTIQRTEQRDSAMYRCASSSGLAYNEQFFGPGTRLTVL.

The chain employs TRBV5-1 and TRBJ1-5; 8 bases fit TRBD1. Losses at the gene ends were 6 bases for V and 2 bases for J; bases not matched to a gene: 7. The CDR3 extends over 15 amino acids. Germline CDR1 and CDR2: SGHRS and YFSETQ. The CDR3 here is CASTAGGQGNQPQHF. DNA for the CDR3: TGCGCCAGCACTGCAGGGGGCCAGGGCAATCAGCCCCAGCATTTT.

The CDR3 spells CASSPRTLRGEKLFF. CDR3 sequence (DNA): TGTGCCAGCAGCCCGAGGACCTTAAGGGGAGAAAAACTGTTTTTT. V is TRBV9 and J is TRBJ1-4, with a tentative D call TRBD1 (5 bases). Trimming shortened V by 4 bases and J by 8 bases, and 18 bases separated the two germline ends. The CDR3 runs to 15 residues. Germline-derived CDR1 and CDR2 are SGDLS and YYNGEE.

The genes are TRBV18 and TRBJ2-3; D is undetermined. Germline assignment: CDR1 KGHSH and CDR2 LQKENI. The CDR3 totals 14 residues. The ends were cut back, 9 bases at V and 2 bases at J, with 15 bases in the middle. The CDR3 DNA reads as TGTGCCAGACTTCTGAGGCTACCCACAGATACGCAGTATTTT. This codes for CARLLRLPTDTQYF. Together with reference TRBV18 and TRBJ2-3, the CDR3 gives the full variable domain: NAGVMQNPRHLVRRRGQEARLRCSPMKGHSHVYWYRQLPEEGLKFMVYLQKENIIDESGMPKERFSAEFPKEGPSILRIQQVVRGDSAAYFCARLLRLPTDTQYFGPGTRLTVL.

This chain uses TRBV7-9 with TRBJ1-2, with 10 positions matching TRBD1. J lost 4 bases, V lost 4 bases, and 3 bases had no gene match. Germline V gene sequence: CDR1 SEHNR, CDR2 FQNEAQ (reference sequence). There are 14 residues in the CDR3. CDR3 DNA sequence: TGTGCCAGCAGCTCGGGACAGGGGCCCTATGGCTACACCTTC. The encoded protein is CASSSGQGPYGYTF. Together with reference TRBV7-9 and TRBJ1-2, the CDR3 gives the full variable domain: DTGVSQNPRHKITKRGQNVTFRCDPISEHNRLYWYRQTLGQGPEFLTYFQNEAQLEKSRLLSDRFSAERPKGSFSTLEIQRTEQGDSAMYLCASSSGQGPYGYTFGSGTRLTVV.

CDR3 DNA sequence: TGTGCCAGCCGGCGGGACTCTGGAAACACCATATATTTT. This gives the protein CASRRDSGNTIYF. This chain joins TRBV6-5 and TRBJ1-3; the D is unclear. From germline, CDR1 is MNHEY and CDR2 SVGAGI. The V and J ends lost 8 bases and 0 bases respectively, with 8 bases between them. This CDR3 is built from 13 residues.

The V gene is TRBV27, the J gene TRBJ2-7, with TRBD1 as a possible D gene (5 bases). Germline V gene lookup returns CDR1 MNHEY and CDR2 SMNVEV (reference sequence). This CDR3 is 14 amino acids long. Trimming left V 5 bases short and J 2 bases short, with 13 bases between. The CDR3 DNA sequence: TGTGCCAGCAGTCTCCGACAGCCGGCCTACGAGCAGTACTTC. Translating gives CASSLRQPAYEQYF.

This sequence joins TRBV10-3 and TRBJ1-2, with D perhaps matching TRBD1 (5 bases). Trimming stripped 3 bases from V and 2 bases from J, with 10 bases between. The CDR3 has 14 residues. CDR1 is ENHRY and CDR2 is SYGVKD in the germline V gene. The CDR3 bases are TGTGCCATCAGTGACGGGGGTATGAACTATGGCTACACCTTC. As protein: CAISDGGMNYGYTF.

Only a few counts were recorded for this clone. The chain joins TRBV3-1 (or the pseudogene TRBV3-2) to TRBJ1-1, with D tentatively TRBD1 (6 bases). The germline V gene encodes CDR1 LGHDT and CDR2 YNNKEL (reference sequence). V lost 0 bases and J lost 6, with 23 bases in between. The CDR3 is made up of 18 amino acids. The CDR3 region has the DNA TGTGCCAGCAGCCAAGATCCTCGGCTGGTTAGGGGGACCGCTGAAGCTTTCTTT. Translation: CASSQDPRLVRGTAEAFF.

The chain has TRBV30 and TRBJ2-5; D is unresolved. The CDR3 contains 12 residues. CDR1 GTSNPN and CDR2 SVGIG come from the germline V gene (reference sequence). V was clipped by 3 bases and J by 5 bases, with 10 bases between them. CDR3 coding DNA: TGTGCCTGGAGCGCCACACATGAGACCCAGTACTTC. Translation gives CAWSATHETQYF.

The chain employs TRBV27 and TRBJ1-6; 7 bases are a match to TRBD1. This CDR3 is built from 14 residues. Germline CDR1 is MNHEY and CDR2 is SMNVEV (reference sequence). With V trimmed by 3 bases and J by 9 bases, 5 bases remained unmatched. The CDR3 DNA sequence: TGTGCCAGCAGTTTGTCACCAGGGGGTTCACCCCTCCACTTT. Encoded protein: CASSLSPGGSPLHF.

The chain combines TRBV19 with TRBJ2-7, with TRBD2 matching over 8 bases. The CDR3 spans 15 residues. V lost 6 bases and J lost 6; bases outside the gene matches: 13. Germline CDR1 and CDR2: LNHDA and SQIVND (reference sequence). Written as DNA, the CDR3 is TGTGCCAGTAGCCACCTCGGGGGGGAACGACTCGAGCAGTACTTC. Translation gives CASSHLGGERLEQYF.

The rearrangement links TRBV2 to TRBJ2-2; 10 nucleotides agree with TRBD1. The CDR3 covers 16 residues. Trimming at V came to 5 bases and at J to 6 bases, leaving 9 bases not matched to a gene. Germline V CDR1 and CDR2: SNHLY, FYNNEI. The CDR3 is CASSPGTGVISGELFF. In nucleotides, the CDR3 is TGTGCCAGCAGTCCTGGGACAGGGGTAATCTCCGGGGAGCTGTTTTTT. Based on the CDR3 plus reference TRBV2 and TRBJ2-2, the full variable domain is EPEVTQTPSHQVTQMGQEVILRCVPISNHLYFYWYRQILGQKVEFLVSFYNNEISEKSEIFDDQFSVERPDGSNFTLKIRSTKLEDSAMYFCASSPGTGVISGELFFGEGSRLTVL.